These T cell receptor beta chains were read from a single sample in a study of T cell repertoires in cytomegalovirus infection. Each CDR3 protein is one row after TCRdb ran MiXCR on the reads. The data hold roughly 230,000 distinct CDR3 sequences, with 17% observed a single time. Specimen: CD8+ T cells from PBMCs. Source of these receptors: a human donor in good health (CMV status not recorded). Some clones in this sample may be carry-over from other donors' samples. Both conserved end residues are part of each CDR3. The order of the fields is V gene, clone size, D gene, J gene, CDR3 DNA, CDR3 protein. The D gene is left open where the match is weak. Some rows mark clone size as missing; the rest say once, few, many or name a class of expanded clone.

V: TRBV28; size: many; D: .; J: TRBJ2-7; DNA: TGTGCCAGCAGTTTAGAGAGGAAGGGCTACGAGCAGTACTTC; CDR3: CASSLERKGYEQYF
V: TRBV7-8; size: many; D: TRBD1; J: TRBJ2-6; DNA: TGTGCCAGCAGCGGCCGTAGCAGGGGGTTTCCTGGGGCCAACGTCCTGACTTTC; CDR3: CASSGRSRGFPGANVLTF
V: TRBV7-2; size: many; D: .; J: TRBJ1-6; DNA: TGTGCCAGCAGCTTAAACCAGGGTCGTTCACCCCTCCACTTT; CDR3: CASSLNQGRSPLHF
V: TRBV7-2; size: many; D: .; J: TRBJ1-6; DNA: TGTGCCAGCAGCTTAGAGGGCAGCCCAAGGAGCTCCTATAATTCACCCCTCCACTTT; CDR3: CASSLEGSPRSSYNSPLHF
V: TRBV6-5; size: .; D: .; J: TRBJ2-7; DNA: TGTGCCAGCAGTTACTCTGGGGGGACAGCCCGCGGGTTCCTCAGCGAGCAGTACTTC; CDR3: CASSYSGGTARGFLSEQYF
V: TRBV19; size: .; D: .; J: TRBJ1-5; DNA: TGTGCCAGTAGCCGACAGAGTGGCAATCAGCCCCAGCATTTT; CDR3: CASSRQSGNQPQHF
V: TRBV6-2/TRBV6-3; size: many; D: .; J: TRBJ1-1; DNA: TGTGCCAGCAGTTACTCGATCTTCAGGACTGAAGCTTTCTTT; CDR3: CASSYSIFRTEAFF
V: TRBV11-2; size: many; D: .; J: TRBJ2-2; DNA: TGTGCCAGCAGCTTGGGGGCCGTGGCAGGCCCTAACACCGGGGAGCTGTTTTTT; CDR3: CASSLGAVAGPNTGELFF
V: TRBV7-2; size: many; D: .; J: TRBJ1-1; DNA: TGTGCCACCTCAAGGACAGTTTACGAAGCTTTCTTT; CDR3: CATSRTVYEAFF
V: TRBV7-4; size: few; D: .; J: TRBJ1-1; DNA: TGTGCCAGCAGCTTAGGGGGTTTGTATCCCACTGAAGCTTTCTTT; CDR3: CASSLGGLYPTEAFF
V: TRBV7-2; size: many; D: TRBD2; J: TRBJ2-3; DNA: TGTGCCAGCAGCTTATGGACTAGCGGGGGGGCTGGGGATACGCAGTATTTT; CDR3: CASSLWTSGGAGDTQYF
V: TRBV20-1; size: .; D: .; J: TRBJ2-7; DNA: TGCAGTGCTAGATCCCTAGACCCCGAGCAGTACTTC; CDR3: CSARSLDPEQYF
V: TRBV7-2; size: many; D: .; J: TRBJ1-4; DNA: TGTGCCAGCAGCTTACCTAAGGAGCCCTCACACGATCTTGGAAAACTGTTTTTT; CDR3: CASSLPKEPSHDLGKLFF
V: TRBV7-9; size: many; D: .; J: TRBJ2-6; DNA: TGTGCCAGCAATAACGGTGGCCGAAATCCCTCTGGGGCCAACGTCCTGACTTTC; CDR3: CASNNGGRNPSGANVLTF
V: TRBV24-1; size: .; D: .; J: TRBJ1-1; DNA: TGTGCCACCAGTTTAGGGCCCGAAGCTTTCTTT; CDR3: CATSLGPEAFF
V: TRBV20-1; size: few; D: .; J: TRBJ1-3; DNA: TGCAGTGCTAGATTCGGGACACTTTTAAACGGAAACACCATATATTTT; CDR3: CSARFGTLLNGNTIYF
V: TRBV5-1; size: few; D: .; J: TRBJ2-7; DNA: TGCGCCAGCAGCTCAGTATCAGGGGTCTACGAGCAGTACTTC; CDR3: CASSSVSGVYEQYF
V: TRBV20-1; size: .; D: .; J: TRBJ2-7; DNA: TGCAGTGCTAAAAGGAAAACCGACTACGAGCAGTACTTC; CDR3: CSAKRKTDYEQYF
V: TRBV13; size: few; D: .; J: TRBJ2-7; DNA: TGTGCCAGCAGCTTAGTGAGCAGCGAGCAGTACTTC; CDR3: CASSLVSSEQYF
V: TRBV7-8; size: many; D: .; J: TRBJ1-5; DNA: TGTGCCAGCAGCGTAGACCGAGCAGGTCAGCCCCAGCATTTT; CDR3: CASSVDRAGQPQHF
V: TRBV7-9; size: .; D: .; J: TRBJ2-1; DNA: TGTGCCAGCAGCCATATATACCGGGACATAGGATACAATGAGCAGTTCTTC; CDR3: CASSHIYRDIGYNEQFF
V: TRBV25-1; size: .; D: TRBD1; J: TRBJ1-1; DNA: TGTGCCAGCAGTGCCCGGACAGGGGGCACTGAAGCTTTCTTT; CDR3: CASSARTGGTEAFF
V: TRBV7-6; size: .; D: TRBD2; J: TRBJ2-2; DNA: TGTGCCAGCAGCGACAGCGGACTAGCGCCCGGGGAGCTGTTTTTT; CDR3: CASSDSGLAPGELFF
V: TRBV9; size: .; D: .; J: TRBJ2-2; DNA: TGTGCCAGCAGCGTATCGGGGTCGAACACCGGGGAGCTGTTTTTT; CDR3: CASSVSGSNTGELFF
V: TRBV5-6; size: .; D: .; J: TRBJ1-5; DNA: TGTGCCAGCAGCTGGGGGACCCTCGGCCAGCCCCAGCATTTT; CDR3: CASSWGTLGQPQHF
V: TRBV27; size: .; D: .; J: TRBJ2-5; DNA: TGTGCCAGCAGTCAAGGGCCGGGGGCGGGGGAGACCCAGTACTTC; CDR3: CASSQGPGAGETQYF
V: TRBV18; size: .; D: .; J: TRBJ2-1; DNA: TGTGCCAGCTCACTTGCCTACATGGGACAAGACAATGAGCAGTTCTTC; CDR3: CASSLAYMGQDNEQFF
V: TRBV4-1; size: few; D: .; J: TRBJ2-7; DNA: TGCGCCAGCAGCCAAGTGGAGGGGGCCTACGAGCAGTACTTC; CDR3: CASSQVEGAYEQYF
V: TRBV4-1; size: few; D: TRBD1; J: TRBJ1-5; DNA: TGCGCCAGCAGCCCTTTACAGGGGGCTAGGCAGCCCCAGCATTTT; CDR3: CASSPLQGARQPQHF
V: TRBV6-1; size: few; D: .; J: TRBJ1-2; DNA: TGTGCCAGCAGTGCTGGGTTAGGTGGCTACACCTTC; CDR3: CASSAGLGGYTF
V: TRBV10-3; size: .; D: TRBD1; J: TRBJ1-1; DNA: TGTGCCATCAGTGAGTCGAGGGCCGGGACAGGGGGACGCATGAACACTGAAGCTTTCTTT; CDR3: CAISESRAGTGGRMNTEAFF
V: TRBV7-9; size: many; D: TRBD1; J: TRBJ1-6; DNA: TGTGCCAGCAGCTTAGGGACAGGATTTAATTCACCCCTCCACTTT; CDR3: CASSLGTGFNSPLHF
V: TRBV28; size: .; D: .; J: TRBJ1-6; DNA: TGTGCCAGCAGTTTGGAAGTCCCAAGCTCCTATAATTCACCCCACCACTTT; CDR3: CASSLEVPSSYNSPHHF
V: TRBV5-6; size: .; D: .; J: TRBJ1-1; DNA: TGTGCCAGCAGCCATGCCTCGAACCGGAACACTGAAGCTTTCTTT; CDR3: CASSHASNRNTEAFF
V: TRBV20-1; size: .; D: .; J: TRBJ2-5; DNA: TGCAGTGTTATTACCGTCAGGTTTTACCAAGAGACCCAGTACTTC; CDR3: CSVITVRFYQETQYF
V: TRBV29-1; size: .; D: .; J: TRBJ1-1; DNA: TGCAGCGTTGAGGACACTGAAGCTTTCTTT; CDR3: CSVEDTEAFF
V: TRBV2; size: few; D: .; J: TRBJ2-1; DNA: TGTGCCAGCGCCAGTGAGTTGCTGACAGAGACCTACAATGAGCAGTTCTTC; CDR3: CASASELLTETYNEQFF
V: TRBV7-3; size: many; D: TRBD1; J: TRBJ2-6; DNA: TGTGCCAGCAGCCAACCCGGGACAGGGCTCTCCCCCGGGGCCAACGTCCTGACTTTC; CDR3: CASSQPGTGLSPGANVLTF
V: TRBV2; size: few; D: TRBD1; J: TRBJ2-2; DNA: TGTGCCACCACCGGGACAGGGGAAAACACCGGGGAGCTGTTTTTT; CDR3: CATTGTGENTGELFF